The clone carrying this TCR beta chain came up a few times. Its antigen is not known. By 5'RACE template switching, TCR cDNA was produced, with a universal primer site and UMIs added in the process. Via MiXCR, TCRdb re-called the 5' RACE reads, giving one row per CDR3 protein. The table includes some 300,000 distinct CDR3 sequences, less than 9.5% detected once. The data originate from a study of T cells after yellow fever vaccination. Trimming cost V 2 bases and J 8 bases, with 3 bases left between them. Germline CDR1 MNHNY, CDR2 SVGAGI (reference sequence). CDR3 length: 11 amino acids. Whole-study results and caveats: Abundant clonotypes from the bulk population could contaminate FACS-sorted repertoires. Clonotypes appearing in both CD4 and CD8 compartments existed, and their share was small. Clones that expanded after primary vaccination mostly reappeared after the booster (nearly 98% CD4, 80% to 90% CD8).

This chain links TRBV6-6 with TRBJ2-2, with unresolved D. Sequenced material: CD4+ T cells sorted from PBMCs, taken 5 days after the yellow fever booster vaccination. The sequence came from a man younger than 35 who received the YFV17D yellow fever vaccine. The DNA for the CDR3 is TGTGCCAGCAGTTACGAGGGGGAGCTGTTTTTT. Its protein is CASSYEGELFF.